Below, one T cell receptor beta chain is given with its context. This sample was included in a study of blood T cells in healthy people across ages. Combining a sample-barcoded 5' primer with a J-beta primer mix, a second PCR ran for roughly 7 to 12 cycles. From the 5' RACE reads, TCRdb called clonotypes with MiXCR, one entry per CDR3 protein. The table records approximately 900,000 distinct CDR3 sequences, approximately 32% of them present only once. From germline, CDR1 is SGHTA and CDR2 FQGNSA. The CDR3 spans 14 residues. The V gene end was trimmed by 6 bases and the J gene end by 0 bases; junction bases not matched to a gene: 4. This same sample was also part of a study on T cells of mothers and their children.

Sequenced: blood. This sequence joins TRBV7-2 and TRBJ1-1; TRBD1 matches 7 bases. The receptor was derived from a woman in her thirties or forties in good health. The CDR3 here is CASRQGQMNTEAFF. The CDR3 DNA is TGTGCCAGCAGACAGGGGCAGATGAACACTGAAGCTTTCTTT.